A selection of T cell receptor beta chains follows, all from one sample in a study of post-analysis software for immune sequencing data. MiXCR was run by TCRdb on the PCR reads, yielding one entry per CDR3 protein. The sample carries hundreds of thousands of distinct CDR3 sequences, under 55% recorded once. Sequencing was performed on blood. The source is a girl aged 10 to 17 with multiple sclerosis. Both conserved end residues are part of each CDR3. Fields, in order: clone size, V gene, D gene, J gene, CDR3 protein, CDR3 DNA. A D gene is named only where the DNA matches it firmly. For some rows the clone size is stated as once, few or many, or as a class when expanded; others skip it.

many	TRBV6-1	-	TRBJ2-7	CASNRQISYEQYF	TGTGCCAGCAATCGACAGATCTCCTACGAGCAGTACTTC
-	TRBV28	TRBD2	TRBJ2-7	CASSLRKLAGDIPYEQYF	TGTGCCAGCAGTTTACGTAAACTAGCGGGGGACATTCCCTACGAGCAGTACTTC
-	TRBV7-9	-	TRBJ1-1	CASSAWFDGVGNTEAFF	TGTGCCAGCAGCGCCTGGTTCGACGGAGTGGGGAACACTGAAGCTTTCTTT
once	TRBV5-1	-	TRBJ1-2	CASSLNVRGNYGYTF	TGCGCCAGCAGCCTGAATGTACGGGGTAACTATGGCTACACCTTC
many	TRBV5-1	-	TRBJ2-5	CASTPDNQETQYF	TGCGCCAGCACCCCTGACAACCAAGAGACCCAGTACTTC
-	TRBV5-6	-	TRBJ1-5	CASSRTSSNQPQHF	TGTGCCAGCAGCCGAACATCTAGCAATCAGCCCCAGCATTTT
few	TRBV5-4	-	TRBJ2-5	CASSLAVGDQETQYF	TGTGCCAGCAGCTTGGCCGTGGGGGACCAAGAGACCCAGTACTTC
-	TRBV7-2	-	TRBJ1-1	CASSLTAEAFF	TGTGCCAGCAGCTTAACGGCTGAAGCTTTCTTT
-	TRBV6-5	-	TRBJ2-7	CASSYSSTATYEQYF	TGTGCCAGCAGTTACTCGAGTACGGCGACCTACGAGCAGTACTTC
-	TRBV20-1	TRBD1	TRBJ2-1	CSASSGTGASEQFF	TGCAGTGCTAGCTCCGGGACAGGGGCGAGTGAGCAGTTCTTC
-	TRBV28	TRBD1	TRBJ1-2	CASRIGQVDGYTF	TGTGCCAGCAGGATCGGACAGGTTGATGGCTACACCTTC
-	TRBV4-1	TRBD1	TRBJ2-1	CASSLGTGAHNEQFF	TGCGCCAGCAGCCTAGGGACAGGGGCCCACAATGAGCAGTTCTTC
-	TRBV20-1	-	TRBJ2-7	CSARQIGRLRVSYEQYF	TGCAGTGCTAGACAAATAGGACGACTCCGGGTGTCCTACGAGCAGTACTTC
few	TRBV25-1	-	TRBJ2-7	CASSELDNYNEQYF	TGTGCCAGCAGTGAATTGGACAACTACAATGAGCAGTACTTC
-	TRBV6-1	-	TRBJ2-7	CASSGSLGSYEQYF	TGTGCCAGCAGTGGATCCCTGGGTTCCTACGAGCAGTACTTC
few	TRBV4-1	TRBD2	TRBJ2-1	CASSQPTSGIINEQFF	TGCGCCAGCAGCCAACCGACTAGCGGGATAATCAATGAGCAGTTCTTC
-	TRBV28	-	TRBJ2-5	CASSLGGAGTQYF	TGTGCCAGCAGTTTGGGGGGTGCTGGGACCCAGTACTTC
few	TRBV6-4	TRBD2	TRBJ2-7	CASSQVAGGANEQYF	TGTGCCAGCAGCCAAGTAGCGGGAGGGGCTAACGAGCAGTACTTC
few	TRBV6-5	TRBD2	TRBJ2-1	CASTLIAGGGNEQFF	TGTGCCAGCACCCTGATAGCGGGAGGCGGCAATGAGCAGTTCTTC
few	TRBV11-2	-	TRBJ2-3	CASSLDPGDTDTQYF	TGTGCCAGCAGCTTAGATCCGGGGGACACAGATACGCAGTATTTT
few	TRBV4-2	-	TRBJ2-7	CASSHGGAYEQYF	TGTGCCAGCAGCCATGGCGGGGCCTACGAGCAGTACTTC
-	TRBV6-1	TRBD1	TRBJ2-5	CASSFVGQAEETQYF	TGTGCTAGCAGTTTCGTCGGACAGGCAGAAGAGACCCAGTACTTC
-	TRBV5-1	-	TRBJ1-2	CASSLENSPDYGYTF	TGCGCCAGCAGCTTGGAGAACAGCCCAGACTATGGCTACACCTTC
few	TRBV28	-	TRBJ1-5	CASSSSGSGQHQPQHF	TGTGCCAGCAGTTCCAGCGGGTCAGGGCAACATCAGCCCCAGCATTTT
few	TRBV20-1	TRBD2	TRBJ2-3	CSAISGRATDTQYF	TGCAGTGCTATAAGCGGGAGGGCCACAGATACGCAGTATTTT
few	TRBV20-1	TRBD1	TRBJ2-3	CSVSTGTATDTQYF	TGCAGTGTCTCGACAGGGACCGCCACAGATACGCAGTATTTT
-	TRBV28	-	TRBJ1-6	CASRQNSPLHF	TGTGCCAGCAGGCAAAATTCACCCCTCCACTTT